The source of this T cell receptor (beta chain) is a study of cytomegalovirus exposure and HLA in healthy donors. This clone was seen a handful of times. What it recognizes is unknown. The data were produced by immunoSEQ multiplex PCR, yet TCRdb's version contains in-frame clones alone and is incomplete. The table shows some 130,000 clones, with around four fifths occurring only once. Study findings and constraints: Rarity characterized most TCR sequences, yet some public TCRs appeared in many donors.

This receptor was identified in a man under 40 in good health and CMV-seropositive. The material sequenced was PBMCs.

DNA of the CDR3: TGTGCCAGCGGCCCTGTCGCAGGGCAAGGCTACACCTTC. It yields the protein CASGPVAGQGYTF. V is TRBV6-6 and J is TRBJ1-2; TRBD1 might be the D (5 bases). The germline gives CDR1 MNHNY, CDR2 SVGAGI (reference sequence). This CDR3 region has 13 residues. V gave up 8 bases and J gave up 8 bases, with 18 bases separating them.